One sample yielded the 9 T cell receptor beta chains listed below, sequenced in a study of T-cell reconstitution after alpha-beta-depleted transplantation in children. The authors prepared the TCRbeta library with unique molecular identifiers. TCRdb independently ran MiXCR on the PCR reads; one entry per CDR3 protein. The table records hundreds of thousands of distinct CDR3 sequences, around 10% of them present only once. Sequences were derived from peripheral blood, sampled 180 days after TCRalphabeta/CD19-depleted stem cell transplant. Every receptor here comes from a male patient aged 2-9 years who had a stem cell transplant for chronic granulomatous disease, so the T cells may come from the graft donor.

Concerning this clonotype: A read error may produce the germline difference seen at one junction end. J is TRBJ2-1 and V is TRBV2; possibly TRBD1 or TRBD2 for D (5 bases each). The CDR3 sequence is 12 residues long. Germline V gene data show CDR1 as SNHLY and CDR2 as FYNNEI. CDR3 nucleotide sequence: TGTGCCAGCAGACAGGAGGACAATGAGCAGTCCTTC. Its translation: CASRQEDNEQSF.

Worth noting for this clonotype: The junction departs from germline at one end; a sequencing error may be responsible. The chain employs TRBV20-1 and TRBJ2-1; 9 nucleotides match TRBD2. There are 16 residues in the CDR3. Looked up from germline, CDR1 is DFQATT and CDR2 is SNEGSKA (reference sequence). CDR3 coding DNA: TGCTGTGCTAGTGCCCGTGGTAGCGGGAGACGAAATGAGCAGTTCTTC. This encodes CCASARGSGRRNEQFF.

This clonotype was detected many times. This CDR3 reads CASRGQEGYEQYF. CDR3 coding DNA: TGTGCCAGCAGGGGACAGGAAGGGTACGAGCAGTACTTC. The V and J genes are TRBV28 and TRBJ2-7, with TRBD1 matching 8 bases. CDR3 size: 13 residues. Germline assignment: CDR1 MDHEN and CDR2 SYDVKM. Unmatched junction bases numbered 5, after V lost 6 bases and J lost 4 bases.

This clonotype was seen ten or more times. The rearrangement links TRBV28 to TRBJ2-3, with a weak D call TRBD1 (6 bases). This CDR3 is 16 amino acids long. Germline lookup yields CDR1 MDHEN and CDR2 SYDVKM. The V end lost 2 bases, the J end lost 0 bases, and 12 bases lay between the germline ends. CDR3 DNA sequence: TGTGCCAGCAGTTTACCCAGGGGCCCTAGCACAGATACGCAGTATTTT. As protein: CASSLPRGPSTDTQYF.

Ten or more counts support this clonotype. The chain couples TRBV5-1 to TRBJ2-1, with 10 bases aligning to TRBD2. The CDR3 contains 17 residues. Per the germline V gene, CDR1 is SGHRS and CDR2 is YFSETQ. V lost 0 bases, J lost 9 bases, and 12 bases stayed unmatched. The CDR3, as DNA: TGCGCCAGCAGCTTGGTGAACTTAGCGGGGGGCGGGAGTGAGCAGTTCTTC. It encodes CASSLVNLAGGGSEQFF.

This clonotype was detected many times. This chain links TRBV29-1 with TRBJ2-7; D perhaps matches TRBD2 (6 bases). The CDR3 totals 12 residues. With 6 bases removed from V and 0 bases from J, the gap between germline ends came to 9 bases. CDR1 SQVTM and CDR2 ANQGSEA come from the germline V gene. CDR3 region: CSVETSSYEQYF. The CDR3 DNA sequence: TGCAGCGTAGAGACTAGCTCCTACGAGCAGTACTTC.

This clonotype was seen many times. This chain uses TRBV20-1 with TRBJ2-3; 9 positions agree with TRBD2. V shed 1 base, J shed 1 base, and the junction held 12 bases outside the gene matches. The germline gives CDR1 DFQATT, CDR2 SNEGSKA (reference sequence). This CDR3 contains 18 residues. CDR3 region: CSARGQRGDITGTDTQYF. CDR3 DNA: TGCAGTGCTAGAGGCCAGCGGGGGGACATTACCGGCACAGATACGCAGTATTTT.

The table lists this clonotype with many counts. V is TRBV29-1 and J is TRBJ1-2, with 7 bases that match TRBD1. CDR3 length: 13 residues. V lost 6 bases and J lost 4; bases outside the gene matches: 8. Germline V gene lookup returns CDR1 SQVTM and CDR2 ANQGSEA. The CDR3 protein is CSVPRGRSYGYTF. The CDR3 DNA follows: TGCAGCGTCCCAAGGGGGCGCAGCTATGGCTACACCTTC.

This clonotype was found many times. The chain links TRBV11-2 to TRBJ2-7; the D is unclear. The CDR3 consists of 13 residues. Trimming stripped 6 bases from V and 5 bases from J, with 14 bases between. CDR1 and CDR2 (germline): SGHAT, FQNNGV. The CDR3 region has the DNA TGTGCCAGCAGAAATAGTCCGAACGACGAGCAGTACTTC. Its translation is CASRNSPNDEQYF.